This entry lists 9 T cell receptor beta chains sequenced from one sample in a study of molecular identifiers for immune sequencing clone quantification. Using its own MiXCR run on the PCR reads, TCRdb lists one record per CDR3 protein. The table has fewer than 45,000 distinct CDR3 sequences, 19% seen once. The specimen was naive CD8+ T cells from blood, with Jurkat cell RNA spiked in. Described subset: FACS-sorted CD8+CD4-CCR7+CD45RA+ naive T cells. The receptors shown here come from a human donor in good health. Some libraries in this study had Jurkat cell RNA spiked in.

This chain links TRBV13 with TRBJ2-5; D not certain. V was cut by 3 bases and J by 5 bases, with 16 bases left in between. This CDR3 has 15 residues. Germline CDR1 reads PRHDT; CDR2 reads FYEKMQ (reference sequence). CDR3 sequence: CASSFEAEISETQYF. The CDR3 nucleotides are TGTGCCAGCAGCTTCGAAGCCGAGATCAGTGAGACCCAGTACTTC.

This clonotype was observed a few times. The chain recombines TRBV6-2 or TRBV6-3 with TRBJ1-1; no firm D call. In germline, CDR1 is MNHEY, CDR2 SVGEGT. The CDR3 is made up of 12 amino acids. Trimming left V 6 bases short and J 4 bases short, with 9 bases between. The CDR3 sequence: CASRDKGTEAFF. CDR3 coding DNA: TGTGCCAGCAGGGATAAGGGCACTGAAGCTTTCTTT.

The J gene is TRBJ2-3, the V gene TRBV12-3 or TRBV12-4; 7 nucleotides align to TRBD1. This CDR3 has 14 amino acids. V lost 5 bases and J lost 2; bases outside the gene matches: 4. CDR3 coding DNA: TGTGCCAGCAGTCCCGACAGGGCCACAGATACGCAGTATTTT. It yields the protein CASSPDRATDTQYF.

This clonotype was seen at least ten times. The chain uses TRBV4-3 and TRBJ1-1; D is undetermined. V was cut by 4 bases and J by 1 base, with 13 bases left in between. CDR1 and CDR2 (germline): LGHNA, YSLEER. The CDR3 covers 15 residues. The CDR3 loop is CASSPSQAANTEAFF. CDR3 sequence (DNA): TGCGCCAGCAGCCCGAGCCAGGCAGCGAACACTGAAGCTTTCTTT.

This clonotype appeared many times. The chain employs TRBV7-6 and TRBJ2-5; D not certain. Germline V CDR1 and CDR2: SGHVS, FNYEAQ. This CDR3 has 18 amino acids. Deletions cut 3 bases from V and 2 bases from J, with 22 bases between. Here the CDR3 reads CASSLGMTISTNQETQYF. The CDR3 DNA reads as TGTGCCAGCAGCTTGGGGATGACAATTTCGACAAATCAAGAGACCCAGTACTTC.

In its sample, this clonotype was seen many times. CDR3 loop: CASSNADRGRTGELFF. The CDR3 DNA sequence: TGTGCCAGCAGCAACGCGGACAGGGGGCGAACCGGGGAGCTGTTTTTT. The chain has TRBV28 and TRBJ2-2, with TRBD1 matching over 11 bases. Germline CDR1 and CDR2: MDHEN and SYDVKM. The CDR3 is made up of 16 amino acids. The V and J ends lost 6 bases and 5 bases, in that order; junction bases with no gene match: 8.

This clonotype has at least ten counts. V is TRBV28 and J is TRBJ2-7; D perhaps matches TRBD2 (6 bases). CDR1 MDHEN and CDR2 SYDVKM come from the germline V gene. Trimming pared 2 bases from V and 0 bases from J, leaving 14 bases between. The CDR3 contains 16 residues. The CDR3 coding sequence is TGTGCCAGCAGTTTAGGTAGCGGTCGGAGCTCCTACGAGCAGTACTTC. This codes for CASSLGSGRSSYEQYF.

Note on this clonotype: This may come from a read error, since a much larger clone is one base off. The chain is built from TRBV5-1 and TRBJ1-2; 7 bases align to TRBD1. The CDR3 sequence is 15 residues long. Germline V CDR1 and CDR2: SGHRS, YFSETQ. DNA for the CDR3: TGCGCCAGCAGCTTTGGGACAGTAGCTAACTATGGCCACACCTTC. Translated: CASSFGTVANYGHTF.

This clonotype ranks as medium-sized. V and J are TRBV4-3 and TRBJ2-7; weak D call: TRBD1 (6 bases). V was trimmed by 0 bases and J by 4 bases, leaving 16 bases between them. Germline CDR1 is LGHNA and CDR2 is YSLEER. The CDR3 is 16 amino acids. The CDR3 sequence is CASSQDGVGAGYEQYF. CDR3 DNA: TGCGCCAGCAGCCAAGATGGGGTGGGGGCTGGATACGAGCAGTACTTC.